This entry lists 13 T cell receptor beta chains sequenced from one sample in a study of blood T cells in healthy people across ages. With a J-beta primer mix and a sample-barcoded 5' primer, a second PCR ran 7 to 11 cycles. TCRdb re-derived calls from the 5' RACE reads in MiXCR, one entry per CDR3 protein. This table holds 1.5 million to 2 million distinct CDR3 sequences, approximately 39% found once. The sequenced material came from blood. The receptor set was obtained from a human donor in good health.

The rearrangement joins TRBV4-1 to TRBJ1-2, with D possibly being TRBD1 (5 bases). Germline V gene sequence: CDR1 MGHRA, CDR2 YSYEKL. Between the trimmed V and J ends, which lost 1 base and 0 bases, there was a span of 12 bases. The CDR3 extends over 16 amino acids. This CDR3 is CASSQAGLTANYGYTF. The CDR3 nucleotides are TGCGCCAGCAGCCAAGCTGGTCTGACAGCTAACTATGGCTACACCTTC.

This chain joins TRBV6-6 and TRBJ1-2; the D is unclear. V gave up 0 bases and J gave up 3 bases, with 8 bases separating them. The length of the CDR3 is 14 residues. CDR1 is MNHNY and CDR2 is SVGAGI in the germline V gene (reference sequence). CDR3 region: CASSYSPVDYGYTF. The CDR3 DNA follows: TGTGCCAGCAGTTACTCCCCCGTAGACTATGGCTACACCTTC.

This clonotype showed up many times. The V call is TRBV20-1, the J call TRBJ2-5; weak D call: TRBD1 (5 bases). In germline, CDR1 is DFQATT, CDR2 SNEGSKA (reference sequence). The CDR3 is made up of 18 amino acids. Trimming took 0 bases from V and 0 from J, leaving 20 bases between them. The CDR3 protein is CSARDHLGAFKYQETQYF. CDR3 bases: TGCAGTGCTAGAGATCACCTTGGGGCTTTCAAGTACCAAGAGACCCAGTACTTC.

V is TRBV7-2 and J is TRBJ2-1, with a weak D call TRBD2 (6 bases). There are 17 residues in the CDR3. The germline gives CDR1 SGHTA, CDR2 FQGNSA. V was trimmed by 5 bases and J by 0 bases, leaving 17 bases between them. CDR3: CASSPWGVPSSYNEQFF. The CDR3, as DNA: TGTGCCAGCAGCCCCTGGGGGGTCCCTAGCTCCTACAATGAGCAGTTCTTC.

This clonotype was observed a handful of times. The rearrangement joins TRBV7-9 to TRBJ2-4; D unresolved. The J call may be in error: the DNA end matches TRBJ2-7 better. Looked up from germline, CDR1 is SEHNR and CDR2 is FQNEAQ (reference sequence). CDR3 size: 14 residues. Written as DNA, the CDR3 is TGTGCCAGCAGTTTTTCGGCAGAAAACTACGAGCAGTACTTC. Its protein is CASSFSAENYEQYF.

This clonotype came up a few times. The chain links TRBV15 to TRBJ2-3; 11 positions match TRBD1. This CDR3 contains 18 residues. Germline V gene data show CDR1 as LNHNV and CDR2 as YYDKDF (reference sequence). J was trimmed by 5 bases and V by 0 bases; bases with no gene match: 10. Here the CDR3 DNA reads TGTGCCACCAGCAGAGAAATGGACAGGGGGCTTCTAATAGATACGCAGTATTTT. This gives the protein CATSREMDRGLLIDTQYF.

This clonotype appeared a single time. In DNA, the CDR3 is TGTGCCAGCAGCTTAGGGAGGGACCGACGCAATGAGCAGTTCTTC. Protein sequence: CASSLGRDRRNEQFF. This chain links TRBV7-8 with TRBJ2-1; possible D gene TRBD2, 6 bases. The CDR3 consists of 15 residues. V was pared by 1 base and J by 6 bases, with 13 bases between. Germline values: CDR1 SGHVS, CDR2 FQNEAQ. Full variable domain (outside the CDR3, taken from reference TRBV7-8 and TRBJ2-1): GAGVSQSPRYKVAKRGQDVALRCDPISGHVSLFWYQQALGQGPEFLTYFQNEAQLDKSGLPSDRFFAERPEGSVSTLKIQRTQQEDSAVYLCASSLGRDRRNEQFFGPGTRLTVL.

This chain connects TRBV10-3 to TRBJ2-5; 7 nucleotides match TRBD1. CDR3 size: 15 residues. Germline V lookup: CDR1 ENHRY, CDR2 SYGVKD. Trimming took 3 bases from V and 4 from J; bases not matched to a gene: 8. The CDR3 bases are TGTGCCATCAGTGATACAGGGGAAAAGTCAGAGACCCAGTACTTC. Translation: CAISDTGEKSETQYF.

Only a few counts were recorded for this clonotype. The chain joins TRBV20-1 to TRBJ2-2; 8 nucleotides agree with TRBD2. Germline V lookup: CDR1 DFQATT, CDR2 SNEGSKA (reference sequence). This CDR3 comprises 14 residues. Trimming took 3 bases from V and 2 from J; bases not matched to a gene: 2. DNA for the CDR3: TGCAGTGCTAGCGGACTAGCTAACACCGGGGAGCTGTTTTTT. It specifies CSASGLANTGELFF.

The chain employs TRBV4-2 and TRBJ2-1; D remains unclear. With 3 bases removed from V and 7 bases from J, the gap between germline ends came to 10 bases. Germline values: CDR1 LGHNA, CDR2 YNFKEQ. This CDR3 is built from 13 residues. Here the CDR3 DNA reads TGTGCCAGCAGCCACGTAGAAGGAAATGAGCAGTTCTTC. Its translation: CASSHVEGNEQFF.

The chain is built from TRBV7-2 and TRBJ2-5; D is perhaps TRBD2 (5 bases). Trimming left V 6 bases short and J 5 bases short, with 13 bases between. This CDR3 comprises 13 residues. CDR1 and CDR2 from the germline V gene are SGHTA and FQGNSA. The CDR3 sequence is CASRLTGGETQYF. CDR3 in DNA: TGTGCCAGCAGGCTGACCGGCGGGGAGACCCAGTACTTC.

This chain connects TRBV24-1 to TRBJ2-1; D possibly corresponds to TRBD1 (5 bases). From germline, CDR1 is KGHDR and CDR2 SFDVKD. V gave up 4 bases and J gave up 6 bases, with 9 bases separating them. This CDR3 contains 13 residues. The CDR3 DNA sequence: TGTGCCACCAGTGACTGGACATTCAATGAGCAGTTCTTC. Translation gives CATSDWTFNEQFF.

This chain joins TRBV29-1 and TRBJ2-7; TRBD2 might be the D (5 bases). The CDR3 length is 15 residues. Germline V lookup: CDR1 SQVTM, CDR2 ANQGSEA. The germline V and J ends were trimmed by 4 bases and 0 bases, with 16 bases remaining between them. CDR3 nucleotide sequence: TGCAGCGTTGGGAGTTGGAGGAGTGGCTCCTACGAGCAGTACTTC. Translated: CSVGSWRSGSYEQYF.